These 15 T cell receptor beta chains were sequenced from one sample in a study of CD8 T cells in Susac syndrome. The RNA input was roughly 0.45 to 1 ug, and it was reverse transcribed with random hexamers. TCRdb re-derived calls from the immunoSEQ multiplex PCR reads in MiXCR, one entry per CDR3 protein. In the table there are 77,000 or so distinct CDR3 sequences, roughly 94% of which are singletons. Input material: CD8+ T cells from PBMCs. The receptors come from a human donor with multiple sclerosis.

The CDR3 region has the DNA TGCGCCAGCAGCCAACCTAGGGACAGGGCTACCGGGGAGCTGTTTTTT. Its translation: CASSQPRDRATGELFF. V usage is TRBV4-3 and J usage is TRBJ2-2; TRBD1 matches at 9 bases. The CDR3 extends over 16 amino acids. Germline CDR1 reads LGHNA; CDR2 reads YSLEER. Losses at the gene ends were 2 bases for V and 5 bases for J; bases not matched to a gene: 6.

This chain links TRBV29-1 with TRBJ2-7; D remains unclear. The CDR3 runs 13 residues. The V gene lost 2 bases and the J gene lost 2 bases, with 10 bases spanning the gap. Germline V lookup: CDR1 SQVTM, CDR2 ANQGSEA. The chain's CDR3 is CSVEIGTPYEQYF. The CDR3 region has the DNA TGCAGCGTTGAAATTGGAACACCCTACGAGCAGTACTTC.

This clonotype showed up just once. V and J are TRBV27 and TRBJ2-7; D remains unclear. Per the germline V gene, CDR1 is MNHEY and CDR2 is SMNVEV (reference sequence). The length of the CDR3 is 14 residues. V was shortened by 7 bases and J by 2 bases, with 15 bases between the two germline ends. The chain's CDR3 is CASTSVDGTYEQYF. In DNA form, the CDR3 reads TGTGCCAGCACCTCAGTGGACGGCACCTACGAGCAGTACTTC.

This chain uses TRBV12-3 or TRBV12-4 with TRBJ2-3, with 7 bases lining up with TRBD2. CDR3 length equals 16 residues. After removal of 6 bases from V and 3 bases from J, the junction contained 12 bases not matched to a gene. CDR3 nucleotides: TGTGCCAGCAGCCCCGATCGGGGGGAAGGGACAGATACGCAGTATTTT. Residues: CASSPDRGEGTDTQYF.

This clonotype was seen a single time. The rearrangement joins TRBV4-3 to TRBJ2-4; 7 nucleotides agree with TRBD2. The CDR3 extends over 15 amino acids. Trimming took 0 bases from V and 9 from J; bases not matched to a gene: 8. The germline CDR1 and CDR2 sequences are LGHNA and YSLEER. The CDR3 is CASSQEFWGGSIQYF. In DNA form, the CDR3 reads TGCGCCAGCAGCCAAGAATTCTGGGGGGGTAGCATTCAGTACTTC.

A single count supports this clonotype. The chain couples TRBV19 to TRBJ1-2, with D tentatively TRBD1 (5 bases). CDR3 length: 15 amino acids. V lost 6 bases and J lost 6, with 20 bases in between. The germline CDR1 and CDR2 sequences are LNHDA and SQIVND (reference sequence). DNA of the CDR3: TGTGCCAGTAGGAGAGGGACTAGTTTCTATGATGGCTACACCTTC. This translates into CASRRGTSFYDGYTF. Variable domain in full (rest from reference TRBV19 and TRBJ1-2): DGGITQSPKYLFRKEGQNVTLSCEQNLNHDAMYWYRQDPGQGLRLIYYSQIVNDFQKGDIAEGYSVSREKKESFPLTVTSAQKNPTAFYLCASRRGTSFYDGYTFGSGTRLTVV.

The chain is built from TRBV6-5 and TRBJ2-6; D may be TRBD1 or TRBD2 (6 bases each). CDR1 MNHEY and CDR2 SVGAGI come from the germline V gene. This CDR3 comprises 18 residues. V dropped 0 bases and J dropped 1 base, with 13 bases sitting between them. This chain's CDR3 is CASSYSGQGRSGANVLTF. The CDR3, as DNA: TGTGCCAGCAGTTACTCGGGGCAGGGGAGGTCTGGGGCCAACGTCCTGACTTTC.

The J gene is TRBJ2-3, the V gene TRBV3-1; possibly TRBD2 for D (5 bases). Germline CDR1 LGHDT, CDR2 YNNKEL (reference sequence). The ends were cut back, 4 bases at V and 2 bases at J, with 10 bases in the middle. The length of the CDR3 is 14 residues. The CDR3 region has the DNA TGTGCCAGCAGCCTGTCCGGGGTCACAGATACGCAGTATTTT. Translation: CASSLSGVTDTQYF.

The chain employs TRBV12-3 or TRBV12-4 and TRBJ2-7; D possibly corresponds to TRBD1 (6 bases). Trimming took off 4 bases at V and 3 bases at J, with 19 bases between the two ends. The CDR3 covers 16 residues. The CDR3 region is CASSSNPGQYVYEQYF. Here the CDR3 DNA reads TGTGCCAGCAGTTCCAATCCGGGACAATACGTCTACGAGCAGTACTTC.

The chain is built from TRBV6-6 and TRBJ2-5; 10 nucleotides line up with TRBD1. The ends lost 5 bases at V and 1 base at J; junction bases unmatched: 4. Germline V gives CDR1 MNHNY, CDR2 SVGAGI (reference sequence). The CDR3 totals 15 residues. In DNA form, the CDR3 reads TGTGCCAGCAGTAGGACAGGGGGTTTCCAAGAGACCCAGTACTTC. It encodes CASSRTGGFQETQYF.

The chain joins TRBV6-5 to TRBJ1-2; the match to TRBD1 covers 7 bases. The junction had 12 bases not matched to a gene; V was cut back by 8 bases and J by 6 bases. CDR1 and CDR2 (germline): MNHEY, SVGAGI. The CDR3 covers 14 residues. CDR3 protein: CASSRGRRPHGYTF. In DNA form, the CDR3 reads TGTGCCAGCTCTAGGGGGCGGCGGCCCCATGGCTACACCTTC.

The CDR3 region is CSAKKGLNQPQHF. CDR3 sequence (DNA): TGCAGTGCGAAAAAGGGGCTAAATCAGCCCCAGCATTTT. The chain employs TRBV20-1 and TRBJ1-5, with a tentative D call TRBD1 (5 bases). Germline V lookup: CDR1 DFQATT, CDR2 SNEGSKA (reference sequence). The CDR3 sequence is 13 residues long. V gave up 6 bases and J gave up 4 bases, with 13 bases separating them.

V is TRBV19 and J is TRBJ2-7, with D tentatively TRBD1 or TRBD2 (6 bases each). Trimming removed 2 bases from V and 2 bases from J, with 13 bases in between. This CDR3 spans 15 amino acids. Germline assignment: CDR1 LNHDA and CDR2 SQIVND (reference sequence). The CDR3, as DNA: TGTGCCAGTAGTATACGGGACCGGGGGCCCTACGAGCAGTACTTC. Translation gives CASSIRDRGPYEQYF.

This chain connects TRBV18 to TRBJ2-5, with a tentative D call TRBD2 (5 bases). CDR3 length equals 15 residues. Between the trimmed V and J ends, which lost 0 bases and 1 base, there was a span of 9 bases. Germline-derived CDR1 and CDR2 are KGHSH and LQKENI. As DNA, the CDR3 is TGTGCCAGCTCACCACCGGTAGGGAGCCAAGAGACCCAGTACTTC. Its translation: CASSPPVGSQETQYF.

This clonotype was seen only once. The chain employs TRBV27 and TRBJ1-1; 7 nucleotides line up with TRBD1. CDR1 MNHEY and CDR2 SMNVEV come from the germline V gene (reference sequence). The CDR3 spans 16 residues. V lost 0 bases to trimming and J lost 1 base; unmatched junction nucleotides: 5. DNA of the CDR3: TGTGCCAGCAGTTTATCGGAGGGGGCTGGGAACACTGAAGCTTTCTTT. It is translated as CASSLSEGAGNTEAFF.